Listed below are T cell receptor beta chains from one sample, sequenced in a study of human T cells and chemical hapten exposure. MiXCR was run by TCRdb on the RACE reads, yielding one entry per CDR3 protein. Of roughly 380,000 distinct CDR3 sequences listed, roughly 4.6% are singletons. This specimen was whole blood, taken in connection with sensitization to the hapten diphenylcyclopropenone (DPC). Every receptor here comes from a woman between 50 and 59 years old with alopecia areata. Some clones in this sample may be carry-over from other donors' samples. Each CDR3 is given with its conserved first and last residue. A D gene is named only where the DNA matches it firmly. Some rows have no size entry. The others give once, few or many, or a class for an expanded clone.

D gene	clone size	J gene	CDR3 length	V gene	CDR3 DNA	CDR3 protein
TRBD1	many	TRBJ1-2	15	TRBV7-8	TGTGCCAGCAGCTCCTGGACAGGTCCCAACTATGGCTACACCTTC	CASSSWTGPNYGYTF
.	many	TRBJ2-3	13	TRBV9	TGTGCCAGCAGCGTAGTTAGCGCAGATACGCAGTATTTT	CASSVVSADTQYF
.	many	TRBJ2-1	14	TRBV6-1	TGTGCCAGCATACAAGTGAGCTCCTACAATGAGCAGTTCTTC	CASIQVSSYNEQFF
TRBD1	many	TRBJ2-2	16	TRBV6-5	TGTGCCAGCAGTTACTCGTTCCAGGGGGCGGCCGGGGAGCTGTTTTTT	CASSYSFQGAAGELFF
TRBD1	few	TRBJ1-1	15	TRBV5-4	TGTGCCAGCAGCCCCTCGACAGGGCAGAACACTGAAGCTTTCTTT	CASSPSTGQNTEAFF
TRBD2	few	TRBJ2-3	16	TRBV23-1	TGCGCCAGCAGTCAATCACTAGCGGGAGGAGTAGATACGCAGTATTTT	CASSQSLAGGVDTQYF
TRBD2	.	TRBJ2-3	13	TRBV10-3	TGTGCCATCAGCTGGGAGGGGACAGATACGCAGTATTTT	CAISWEGTDTQYF
.	few	TRBJ2-1	11	TRBV29-1	TGCAGCGCTCCGAAGGAGAATGAGCAGTTCTTC	CSAPKENEQFF
.	few	TRBJ1-5	14	TRBV27	TGTGCCAGCAGTTTAGATGGAATCAATCAGCCCCAGCATTTT	CASSLDGINQPQHF
.	.	TRBJ1-1	15	TRBV29-1	TGCAGCGTTGCCGGAGGGGGGATTACGAACACTGAAGCTTTCTTT	CSVAGGGITNTEAFF
.	many	TRBJ2-3	13	TRBV29-1	TGCAGCGTTTGGGGCGGGAGCACAGATACGCAGTATTTT	CSVWGGSTDTQYF
.	many	TRBJ2-7	14	TRBV5-1	TGCGCCAGCAGCTTGGTGCGGGCCCTGGACGAGCAGTACTTC	CASSLVRALDEQYF
.	many	TRBJ2-7	12	TRBV25-1	TGTGCCAGCAGGTCCAACGGCTACGAGCAGTACTTC	CASRSNGYEQYF
.	.	TRBJ2-1	12	TRBV7-9	TGTGCCAGCAGCCTCAAGGGGGTGGAGCAGTTCTTC	CASSLKGVEQFF
TRBD1	few	TRBJ1-2	14	TRBV5-1	TGCGCCAGCAGCGCCGGGGACAGGGGGCCCGGCTACACCTTC	CASSAGDRGPGYTF
TRBD2	many	TRBJ2-3	15	TRBV20-1	TGCAGTGCCAAACTTAGCGGGAGGGACACAGATACGCAGTATTTT	CSAKLSGRDTDTQYF
TRBD1	many	TRBJ2-1	15	TRBV4-1	TGCGCCAGCAGCCAGCAGGGGGACCCATACAATGAGCAGTTCTTC	CASSQQGDPYNEQFF
TRBD1	.	TRBJ1-1	15	TRBV7-8	TGTGCCAGCAGCTTCATCCAGGGGGCGGACACTGAAGCTTTCTTT	CASSFIQGADTEAFF
.	many	TRBJ2-2	12	TRBV29-1	TGCAGCGGTTCTCGGAGCACCGGGGAGCTGTTTTTT	CSGSRSTGELFF
.	many	TRBJ2-5	13	TRBV12-3/TRBV12-4	TGTGCCAGCAGTCCACGGCAGGGTATCGCCCAGTACTTC	CASSPRQGIAQYF
TRBD2	many	TRBJ2-1	16	TRBV6-5	TGTGCCAGCAGTTACTCGATGAGCGGGGGCTACAATGAGCAGTTCTTC	CASSYSMSGGYNEQFF
.	many	TRBJ1-5	15	TRBV3-1	TGTGCCAGCAGCGGAGGTAGGGGGAGCAATCAGCCCCAGCATTTT	CASSGGRGSNQPQHF
TRBD1	few	TRBJ2-7	13	TRBV27	TGTGCCAGCAGGGACAGGGGGCGTTTCGAGCAGTACTTC	CASRDRGRFEQYF
.	few	TRBJ2-3	15	TRBV12-5	TGTGCTAGTGGGGTCACCCCTCTTCCCACAGATACGCAGTATTTT	CASGVTPLPTDTQYF
.	.	TRBJ1-2	11	TRBV29-1	TGCAGCGTCACGGGCCTTGAGGTTTTCGCCTTC	CSVTGLEVFAF
.	.	TRBJ1-4	16	TRBV7-9	TGTGCCAGCAGCGCTGGGGACATCCCCCCGGGCGAAAAACTGATTTTT	CASSAGDIPPGEKLIF
.	few	TRBJ1-2	11	TRBV20-1	TGCAGTGCCGCAGGTTCCTATGGCTACACCTTC	CSAAGSYGYTF
.	many	TRBJ2-3	13	TRBV7-8	TGTGCCAGCAGTCTCCACGCCGGACAGCTACAATATTTT	CASSLHAGQLQYF
.	many	TRBJ2-3	14	TRBV4-1	TGCGCCAGCAGCCGCGGGGAGGGCACAGATACGCAGTATTTT	CASSRGEGTDTQYF
TRBD1	many	TRBJ2-3	15	TRBV12-3/TRBV12-4	TGTGCCAGCAGTGCCCGGACAGGGTACACAGATACGCAGTATTTT	CASSARTGYTDTQYF
.	few	TRBJ1-6	14	TRBV12-3/TRBV12-4	TGTGCCAGCAGTTATTCCGACTATAATTCACCCCTCCACTTT	CASSYSDYNSPLHF
.	many	TRBJ2-7	15	TRBV10-3	TGTGCCATCAGTGGGACCGGGACTGCGGTTTTCGAGCAGTACTTC	CAISGTGTAVFEQYF
TRBD1	many	TRBJ2-5	14	TRBV7-9	TGTGCCAGCAGCTCCTCTACGGACAGGGCCCTCCAGTACTTC	CASSSSTDRALQYF
TRBD1	few	TRBJ2-3	14	TRBV28	TGTGCCAGCGGCGACAGGGGCTACGGAGATACGCAGTATTTT	CASGDRGYGDTQYF
TRBD2	many	TRBJ2-3	17	TRBV10-3	TGTGCCATCAACCCACTTGGACTAGCGGGGACTACAGATACGCAGTATTTT	CAINPLGLAGTTDTQYF
.	few	TRBJ2-1	15	TRBV27	TGTGCCAGCAGTTTAGATGGGACGTTATACAATGAGCAGTTCTTC	CASSLDGTLYNEQFF
TRBD1	.	TRBJ2-3	15	TRBV12-3/TRBV12-4	TGTGCCAGCAGTACCAGGGGGCAGGAAACAGATACGCAGTATTTT	CASSTRGQETDTQYF
TRBD1	few	TRBJ1-2	16	TRBV5-4	TGTGCCAGCAGCTTGGCCGGACAGGGGGCGAGCTATGGCTACACCTTC	CASSLAGQGASYGYTF
.	.	TRBJ1-2	13	TRBV2	TGTGCCAGCAGTGAATCCGCTAACTATGGCTACACCTTC	CASSESANYGYTF
TRBD2	many	TRBJ2-1	17	TRBV7-9	TGTGCCAGCAGCCTCCAACTAGCGGGGGGGACCTACAATGAGCAGTTCTTC	CASSLQLAGGTYNEQFF